The 7 T cell receptor beta chains given below trace back to one sample, sequenced in a study of blood T cell repertoires in COVID-19. Sequencing was performed with immunoSEQ multiplex PCR; in TCRdb, only in-frame clones are kept and a portion is missing. Of about 230,000 clones in the sample, roughly 76% were seen once. The sequenced sample consisted of peripheral blood. The receptors were gathered from a woman older than 75 with COVID-19, enrolled during active disease.

This clone came up a few times. This chain connects TRBV28 to TRBJ2-5; 11 positions match TRBD2. The CDR3 covers 15 residues. Germline values: CDR1 MDHEN, CDR2 SYDVKM. After removal of 5 bases from V and 7 bases from J, the junction contained 9 bases not matched to a gene. CDR3 in DNA: TGTGCCAGCAGTACCGGCGGTACTAGCGGGGGGACCCAGTACTTC. As protein: CASSTGGTSGGTQYF.

The J gene is TRBJ1-1, the V gene TRBV6-2 or TRBV6-3; the match to TRBD1 covers 7 bases. V lost 6 bases and J lost 8; bases outside the gene matches: 9. CDR1 and CDR2 (germline): MNHEY, SVGEGT. The CDR3 totals 13 residues. The CDR3 spells CASSPIVTGEAFF. The DNA for the CDR3 is TGTGCCAGCAGCCCAATAGTGACAGGGGAAGCTTTCTTT.

The V and J genes are TRBV2 and TRBJ1-2, with D possibly being TRBD1 (5 bases). Germline V gene sequence: CDR1 SNHLY, CDR2 FYNNEI. The CDR3 is 13 amino acids. The ends were cut back, 5 bases at V and 4 bases at J, with 11 bases in the middle. CDR3 sequence: CASSQDSPYGYTF. As DNA, the CDR3 is TGTGCCAGCAGTCAAGACAGCCCCTATGGCTACACCTTC.

This chain connects TRBV29-1 to TRBJ2-1; possibly TRBD2 for D (5 bases). Germline V CDR1 and CDR2: SQVTM, ANQGSEA. The V end was cut by 5 bases, the J end by 0 bases, with 11 bases between. The CDR3 extends over 14 amino acids. The CDR3: CSVRRSVSYNEQFF. The CDR3 nucleotides read TGCAGCGTTAGGAGGAGTGTCTCCTACAATGAGCAGTTCTTC.

The chain combines TRBV18 with TRBJ2-7, with 9 bases that match TRBD1. Germline lookup yields CDR1 KGHSH and CDR2 LQKENI. This CDR3 has 14 residues. V dropped 2 bases and J dropped 4; count of bases not matched to a gene: 3. The CDR3 region is CASSPSQGAYEQYF. The DNA of the CDR3 is TGTGCCAGCTCACCATCACAGGGGGCTTACGAGCAGTACTTC.

The gene calls are TRBV5-3 and TRBJ2-5; D ambiguous. TRBV5-3 is known as an ORF, though its function is uncertain. The CDR3 runs 18 residues. V lost 0 bases, J lost 3 bases, and 21 bases lay in between. The CDR3 bases are TGTGCCAGAAGCTTGGACCGCCCGAGTCGAAAGATGGAAGAGACCCAGTACTTC. This sequence encodes CARSLDRPSRKMEETQYF.

This chain links TRBV7-2 with TRBJ2-1, with TRBD2 identical over 8 bases. The CDR3 runs to 17 residues. Germline trimming cut 1 base from V and 3 bases from J; bases unmatched to any gene: 8. The germline V gene encodes CDR1 SGHTA and CDR2 FQGNSA. For the CDR3, the DNA is TGTGCCAGCAGCTTAGGGCCCGGGACTAGGATCTACAATGAGCAGTTCTTC. This encodes CASSLGPGTRIYNEQFF.